This TCR beta chain was found in a study of glioma-infiltrating T cells. Study observations and caveats: Above-expected tissue-blood divergence occurred in all gliomas, most in low-grade ones. CDR3 overlap between tissue and blood was very small.

The iRepertoire nested amplicon-rescue multiplex PCR amplified TCR alpha and beta CDR3s from RNA. One-step reverse transcription and amplification started from approximately 100-400 ng of tissue mRNA or PBMC total RNA. One entry per CDR3 protein results from TCRdb running MiXCR on the multiplex PCR reads. This table has approximately 190,000 distinct CDR3 sequences, more than 25% appearing once. Worth noting for this clonotype: The antigen is undetermined.

The clonotype originates from a human donor with low-grade glioma or glioblastoma, undergoing nonglioma brain surgery, or in good health (not recorded which). The specimen was glioma tissue, nonneoplastic brain tissue, or PBMCs (not recorded which).

CDR3 residues: CASSLLAGGFSYEQYF. The CDR3 DNA reads as TGTGCCAGCAGTTTACTAGCGGGAGGGTTCTCCTACGAGCAGTACTTC. The rearrangement links TRBV6-1 to TRBJ2-7; 13 bases are shared with TRBD2. Germline lookup yields CDR1 MNHNS and CDR2 SASEGT. The length of the CDR3 is 16 residues. V was pared by 5 bases and J by 0 bases, with 4 bases of the junction left unmatched.